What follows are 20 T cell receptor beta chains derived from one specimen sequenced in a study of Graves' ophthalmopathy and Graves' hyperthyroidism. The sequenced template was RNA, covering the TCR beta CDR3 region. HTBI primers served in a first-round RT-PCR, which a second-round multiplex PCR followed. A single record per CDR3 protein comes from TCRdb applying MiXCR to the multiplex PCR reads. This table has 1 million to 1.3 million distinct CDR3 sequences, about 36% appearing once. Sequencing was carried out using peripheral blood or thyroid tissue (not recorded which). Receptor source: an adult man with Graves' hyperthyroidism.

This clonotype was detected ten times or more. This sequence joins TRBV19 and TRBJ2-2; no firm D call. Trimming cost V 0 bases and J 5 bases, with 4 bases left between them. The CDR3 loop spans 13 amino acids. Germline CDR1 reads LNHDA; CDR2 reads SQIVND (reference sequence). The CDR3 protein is CASSIEVTGELFF. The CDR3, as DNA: TGTGCCAGTAGTATAGAGGTGACCGGGGAGCTGTTTTTT.

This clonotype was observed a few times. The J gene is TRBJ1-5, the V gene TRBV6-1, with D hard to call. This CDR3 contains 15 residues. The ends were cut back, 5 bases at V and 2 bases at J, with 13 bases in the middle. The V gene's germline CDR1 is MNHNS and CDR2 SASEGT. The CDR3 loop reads CASSPRLVGNQPQHF. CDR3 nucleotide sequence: TGTGCCAGCAGTCCTAGGTTGGTAGGCAATCAGCCCCAGCATTTT.

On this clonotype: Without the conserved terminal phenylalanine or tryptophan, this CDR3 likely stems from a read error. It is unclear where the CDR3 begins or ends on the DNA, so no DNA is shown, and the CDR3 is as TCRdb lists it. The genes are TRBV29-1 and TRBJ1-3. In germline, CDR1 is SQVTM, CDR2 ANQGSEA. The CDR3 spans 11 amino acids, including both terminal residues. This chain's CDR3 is CSVEGTSGAHT.

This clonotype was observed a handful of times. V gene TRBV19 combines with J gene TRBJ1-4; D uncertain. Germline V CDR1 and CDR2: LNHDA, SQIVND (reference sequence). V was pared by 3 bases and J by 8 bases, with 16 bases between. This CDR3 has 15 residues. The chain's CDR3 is CASSIWRSVDEKLFF. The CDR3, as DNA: TGTGCCAGTAGTATTTGGCGGTCTGTGGACGAAAAACTGTTTTTT.

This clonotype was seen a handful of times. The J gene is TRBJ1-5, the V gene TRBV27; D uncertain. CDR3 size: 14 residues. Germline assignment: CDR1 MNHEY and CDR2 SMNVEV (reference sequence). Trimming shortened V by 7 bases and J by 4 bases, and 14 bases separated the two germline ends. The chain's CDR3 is CASKDIRENQPQHF. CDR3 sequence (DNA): TGTGCCAGCAAAGACATTAGAGAAAATCAGCCCCAGCATTTT.

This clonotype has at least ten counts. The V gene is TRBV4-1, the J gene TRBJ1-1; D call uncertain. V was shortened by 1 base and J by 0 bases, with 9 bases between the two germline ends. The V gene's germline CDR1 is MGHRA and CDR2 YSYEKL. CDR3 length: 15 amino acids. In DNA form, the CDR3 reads TGCGCCAGCAGCCAAGCCGCAGGCATGAACACTGAAGCTTTCTTT. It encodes CASSQAAGMNTEAFF.

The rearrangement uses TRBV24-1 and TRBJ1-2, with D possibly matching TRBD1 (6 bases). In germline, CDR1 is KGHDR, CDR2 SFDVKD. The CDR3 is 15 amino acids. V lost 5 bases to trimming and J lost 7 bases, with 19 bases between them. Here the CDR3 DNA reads TGTGCCACCAGTGCTAGACAGGACGGCGATTCTGGCTACACCTTC. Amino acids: CATSARQDGDSGYTF.

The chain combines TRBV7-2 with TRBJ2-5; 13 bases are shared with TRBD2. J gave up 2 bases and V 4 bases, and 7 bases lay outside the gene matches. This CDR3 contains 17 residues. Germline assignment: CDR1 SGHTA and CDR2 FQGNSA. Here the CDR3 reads CASSWRPGLAGQETQYF. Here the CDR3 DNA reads TGTGCCAGCAGCTGGCGGCCGGGACTAGCGGGACAAGAGACCCAGTACTTC. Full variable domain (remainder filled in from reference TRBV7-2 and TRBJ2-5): GAGVSQSPSNKVTEKGKDVELRCDPISGHTALYWYRQSLGQGLEFLIYFQGNSAPDKSGLPSDRFSAERTGGSVSTLTIQRTQQEDSAVYLCASSWRPGLAGQETQYFGPGTRLLVL.

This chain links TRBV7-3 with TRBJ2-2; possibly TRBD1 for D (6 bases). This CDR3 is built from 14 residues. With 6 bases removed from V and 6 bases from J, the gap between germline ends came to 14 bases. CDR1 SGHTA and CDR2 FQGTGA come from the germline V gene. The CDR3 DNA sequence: TGTGCCAGCAGTCGGAACCCAGGGGCCGGGGAGCTGTTTTTT. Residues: CASSRNPGAGELFF.

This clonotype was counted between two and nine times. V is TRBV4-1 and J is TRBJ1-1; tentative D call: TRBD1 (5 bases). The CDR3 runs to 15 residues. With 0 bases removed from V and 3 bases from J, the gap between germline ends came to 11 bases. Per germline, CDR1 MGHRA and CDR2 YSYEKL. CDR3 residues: CASSQDLEQDTEAFF. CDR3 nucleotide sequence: TGCGCCAGCAGCCAAGATTTAGAACAGGACACTGAAGCTTTCTTT.

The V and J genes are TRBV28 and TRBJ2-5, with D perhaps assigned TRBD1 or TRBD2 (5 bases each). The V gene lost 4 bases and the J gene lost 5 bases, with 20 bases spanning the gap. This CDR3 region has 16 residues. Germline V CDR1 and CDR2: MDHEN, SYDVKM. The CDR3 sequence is CASSSTRDVKYETQYF. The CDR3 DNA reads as TGTGCCAGCAGTTCGACCCGGGACGTTAAGTATGAGACCCAGTACTTC.

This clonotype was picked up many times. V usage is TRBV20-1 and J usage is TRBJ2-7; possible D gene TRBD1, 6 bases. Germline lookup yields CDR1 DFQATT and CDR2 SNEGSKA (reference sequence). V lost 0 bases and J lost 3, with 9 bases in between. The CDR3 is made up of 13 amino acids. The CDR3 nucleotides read TGCAGTGCTAGAGACTGGACAGTCTACGAGCAGTACTTC. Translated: CSARDWTVYEQYF.

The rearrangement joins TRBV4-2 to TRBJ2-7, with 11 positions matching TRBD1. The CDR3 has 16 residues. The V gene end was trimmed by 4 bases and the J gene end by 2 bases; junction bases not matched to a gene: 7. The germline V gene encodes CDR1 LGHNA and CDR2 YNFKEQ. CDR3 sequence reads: CASSRTGTGGAYEQYF. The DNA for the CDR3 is TGTGCCAGCAGCCGTACCGGGACAGGGGGAGCCTACGAGCAGTACTTC.

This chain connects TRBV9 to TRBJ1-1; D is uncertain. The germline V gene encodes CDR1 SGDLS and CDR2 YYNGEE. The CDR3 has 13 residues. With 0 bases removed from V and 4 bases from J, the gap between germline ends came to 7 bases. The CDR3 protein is CASSVVPSTEAFF. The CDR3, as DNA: TGTGCCAGCAGCGTAGTTCCTAGCACTGAAGCTTTCTTT.

The CDR3 DNA follows: TGCAGTGCTTCCCCGATTCGCGGGGCAGCCTACGAGCAGTACTTC. Protein: CSASPIRGAAYEQYF. The V gene is TRBV20-1, the J gene TRBJ2-7, with TRBD2 as a possible D gene (6 bases). Trimming pared 5 bases from V and 2 bases from J, leaving 19 bases between. The CDR3 consists of 15 residues. Germline lookup yields CDR1 DFQATT and CDR2 SNEGSKA (reference sequence).

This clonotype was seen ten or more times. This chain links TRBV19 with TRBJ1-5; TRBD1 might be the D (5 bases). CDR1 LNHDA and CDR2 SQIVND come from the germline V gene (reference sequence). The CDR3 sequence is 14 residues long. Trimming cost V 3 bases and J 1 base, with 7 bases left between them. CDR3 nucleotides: TGTGCCAGTAGTATCAGGGAGAGCAATCAGCCCCAGCATTTT. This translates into CASSIRESNQPQHF.

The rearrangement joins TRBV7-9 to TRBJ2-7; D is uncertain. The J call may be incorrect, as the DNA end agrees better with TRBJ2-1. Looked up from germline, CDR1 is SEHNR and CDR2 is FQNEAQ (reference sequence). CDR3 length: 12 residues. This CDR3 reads CASSPTFHEQFF. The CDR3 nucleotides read TGTGCCAGCAGCCCGACTTTCCATGAGCAGTTCTTC.

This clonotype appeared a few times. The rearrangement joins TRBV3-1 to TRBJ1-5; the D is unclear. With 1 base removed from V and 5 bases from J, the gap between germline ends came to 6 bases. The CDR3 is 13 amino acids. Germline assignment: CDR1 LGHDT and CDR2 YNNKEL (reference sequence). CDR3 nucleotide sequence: TGTGCCAGCAGCCAAGCAGTAGATCAGCCCCAGCATTTT. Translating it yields CASSQAVDQPQHF.

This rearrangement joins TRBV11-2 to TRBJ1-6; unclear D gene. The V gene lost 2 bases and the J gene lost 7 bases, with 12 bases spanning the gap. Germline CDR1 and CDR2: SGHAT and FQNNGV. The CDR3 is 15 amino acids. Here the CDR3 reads CASSLRRTANSPLHF. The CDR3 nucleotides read TGTGCCAGCAGCTTACGCCGAACTGCGAATTCACCCCTCCACTTT.

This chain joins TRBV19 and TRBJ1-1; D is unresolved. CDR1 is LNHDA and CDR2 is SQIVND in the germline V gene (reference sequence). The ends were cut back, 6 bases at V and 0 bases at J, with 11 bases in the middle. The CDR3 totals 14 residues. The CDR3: CASRRSQMNTEAFF. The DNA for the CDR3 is TGTGCCAGTAGAAGGTCACAGATGAACACTGAAGCTTTCTTT.